Given below is one TCR beta chain in context. What this receptor recognizes is not known. No base qualities exist here, and no much larger clone lies one base off it. At the junction V is shortened by 0 bases and J by 7 bases; bases outside the gene matches: 6. From the cysteine through the phenylalanine, the CDR3 covers 14 amino acids. Only CDR3 DNA is held: 42 bases, read in frame from base 1. CDR1 is given as ENHRY and CDR2 as SYGVKD, both from the germline V gene. The source of the sample is a study of cytomegalovirus exposure and HLA in healthy donors listed by TCRdb under 2017. Background on the whole study: An earlier analysis of fewer than 750 of the donors reported approximately 260 Gb of sequence data and some 110 million unique TCR beta sequences obtained from around 190 million T cells. Around 320 gigabases of sequencing data and roughly 90 million unique TCR sequences were included in an early release covering around 650 HLA-typed donors. Of the 350 to 400 genotyped donors, about 80% fell in the genetic ancestry cluster associated with self-reported Caucasian donors. The study aimed to test whether cataloging public T cell receptors could reveal signatures of past pathogen exposure. The study used immunosequencing to profile the T cell repertoires of 600 to 850 subjects and linked those repertoires to cytomegalovirus serostatus. A separate validation cohort of roughly 110 different subjects was used in addition to the approximately 700-subject first cohort. High-throughput TCR immunosequencing, statistical association of individual TCRs with disease status, and machine learning were combined to predict cytomegalovirus infection status. In a later analysis, previously published TCR beta repertoires from several hundred donors were re-analyzed and high-resolution HLA genotyping was added so that TCR occurrence patterns could be studied. Rather than using new phenotypic data, the later analysis identified candidate immune exposures from TCR beta sequences and from how often those sequences occurred across donors. In an earlier analysis of 500 to 650 of the donors, high-throughput TCR beta sequencing was used to judge whether each TCR beta V gene segment behaved as functional or pseudogenic. Donor age, sex, ethnicity and CMV serostatus were compiled alongside the repertoire data. In a later genetic analysis, genome-wide SNP genotypes for about 55% of the roughly 700 donors were used, and that subset was treated as a discovery cohort. All discovery cohort repertoires had been generated using a single sequencing platform. Class I and class II HLA loci were covered by the typing at four-digit resolution. The number of donors typed differed by locus, with roughly 629-640 for A, B, C, DRB1 and DQB1, 522 for DQA1, some 570 for DPA1, and under 490 for DPB1. Several DR-DQ haplotypes were handled as single units for association and clustering because linkage in the cohort was strong. On average, 235,054 unique TCR beta nucleotide sequences were sequenced per donor among fewer than 500 genotyped donors of the cohort, with 15% to 20% of those sequences being non-productive.

In total, roughly 710 healthy bone marrow donors made up the cohort. Cohort members were all nominally healthy when sampled, although unrecorded immune exposures were likely present. The donor tested CMV seronegative, placing the donor among the 300 to 400 seronegative members of the cohort. Every donor gave a peripheral blood sample, and the peripheral blood mononuclear cells from that sample were used for TCR beta sequencing. Genomic DNA extraction from the blood cell samples was performed with the Qiagen DNeasy Blood Extraction Kit. General findings and caveats noted by the study authors: Correlated functional status among segregating V segments might reflect linkage disequilibrium, but an unknown experimental factor could not be ruled out. In a later analysis, HLA-associated TCR beta chains were found to be more clonally expanded and to have lower generation probabilities than equally common non-associated chains. A later genetic analysis associated a missense DCLRE1C variant with V-gene and J-gene trimming of TCR beta chains, and an independent cohort replicated the association. The cohort was sequenced for TCR beta chains only, and without alpha or paired-chain data the features that could be detected were limited. The classifier was reported to diagnose cytomegalovirus status with high specificity and sensitivity in both the original and validation cohorts. Because counts were too low, 15 to 20 rarely observed V segments, including chromosome 9 orphons, were excluded from the earlier analysis of roughly 580 of the donors. Because some donors lacked HLA typing at each locus, the association tests relied only on the typed subset. A later analysis found that most CMV-associated TCR beta chains appeared HLA-restricted, with HLA associations seemingly driven largely by CMV exposure. When HLA alleles, especially DR and DQ, strongly co-occurred, TCR associations were difficult to assign to individual alleles. Broadly in line with IMGT annotations, most TCR beta V segments showed up in productive rearrangements about 90% or about 30% of the time in an earlier analysis of around 550 of the donors. The 87-base-pair reads could not distinguish some IMGT-functional V segments, including TRBV6-2 and TRBV6-3, so those segments were excluded. A cluster of highly shared sequence variants was judged likely to be a technical artifact of the sequencing pipeline. According to the authors, the approach could potentially be generalized to other disease states and immunological phenotypes. Several of the top co-occurrence clusters appeared to be linked to parvovirus B19, influenza, CMV and Epstein-Barr virus, according to a later analysis. Immune exposure information for the cohort was limited to CMV serostatus. The study listed 150 to 200 TCR beta chains as associated with cytomegalovirus. Compared with the approximately 670-donor mean, donors in an Asian-associated ancestry cluster had fewer N-insertions in productive TCRs, according to a later genetic analysis. Most TCR sequences were observed very rarely across donors, whereas some public TCRs were present in many individuals. Presence/absence analyses assumed roughly uniform sequencing depth across donors, an assumption that may not hold. In a later analysis, the rate of TCR association differed among HLA loci, with DRB1 alleles having the most associated TCRs and HLA-C alleles having the fewest. A further reported finding was that TCR beta sequences accurately predicted the HLA-A and HLA-B alleles for most subjects in the first cohort. In a later analysis, some 17,000 TCR beta sequences were associated with specific HLA alleles at a false discovery rate of 0.05. In vitro tests confirmed that a few of the cytomegalovirus-associated TCR beta chains recognize cytomegalovirus antigens.

Library construction relied on the immunoSEQ multiplex PCR assay. A mixture of 60 forward primers for TCR Vbeta segments and 13 reverse primers for TCR Jbeta segments was used in the multiplex PCR. The CDR3 region of rearranged TCR beta genes was amplified from genomic DNA by a multiplex PCR assay. The Illumina HiSeq System was used to sequence the amplified TCR beta libraries as 87-base-pair reads. On the authors' methods: Across the roughly 700 repertoires, a later analysis counted approximately 83 million unique TCR beta chains, approximately 10 million of which were shared by at least two donors. Raw reads were error-corrected and collapsed into unique sequences with a nearest-neighbor algorithm that merged closely related sequences to remove PCR and sequencing errors. V, D and J gene segments were assigned by aligning CDR3 sequences to IMGT reference sequences. For a sequence to be retained, a match of at least six nucleotides to both a V gene segment and a J gene segment was required. A rearrangement counted as productive if the CDR3 had no stop codons and remained in frame with V and J, and every other rearrangement counted as non-productive. CDR3 was defined by IMGT convention, running from the second conserved V-encoded cysteine to the conserved J-encoded phenylalanine. The earlier analysis of some 600 of the donors excluded sequences that lacked an unambiguous match to a single V gene segment. An earlier analysis of around 600 of the donors classified V segments as functional when productive rearrangements were above 56.7% and as segregating when the standard deviation between donors was above 5%. A statistical classification framework was built to diagnose cytomegalovirus status from the catalog of TCR beta chain sequences. A later analysis assigned V and J genes by comparing TCR nucleotide sequences with IMGT/GENE-DB human TR gene sequences. The TCRdist pipeline was used in a later analysis to assign CDR3 sequences and most-parsimonious VDJ recombination scenarios. In a later analysis, each TCR beta chain was defined by its CDR3 amino acid sequence together with its V-gene family, and reads lacking a unique V-gene family were excluded. A later analysis removed several hundred highly shared, low-generation-probability nucleotide sequences to deal with suspected cross-contamination and a sequencing artifact. A later analysis calculated a clonal expansion index for each public chain from normalized within-repertoire ranks of inferred template counts. A later analysis computed generation probabilities with a VDJ recombination model fitted to out-of-frame rearrangements, and checked the results against IGoR. In a later analysis, TCR-TCR, TCR-HLA and TCR-CMV co-occurrence was scored with hypergeometric tests, and a repertoire-size bias correction was applied to TCR pairs. To estimate false discovery rates, a later analysis permuted the HLA or CMV assignments 20 times. In a later analysis, co-occurring TCRs were grouped using DBSCAN, with TCRdist sequence similarity added in when clustering inside HLA-allele-positive subsets. Co-occurrence clustering excluded repertoires with fewer than 30,000 or more than 120,000 public chains, plus five with anomalous nucleotide sharing. TCRdb took over this immuneACCESS table, retaining in-frame rearrangements with V and J assigned. Such tables are incomplete; in checked studies, under half of the missing clones stem from an unresolved V gene, and the remainder is unexplained. The D gene and trimming were derived from the DNA, and the V and J assignments and clone size from that table. The sample profile shows approximately 180,000 clones; roughly four fifths of them were found once. The top ten clonotypes cover 4% to 6% of the sample.

The sequence derives from a man aged 18 to 29 in good health and CMV-seronegative. Sequenced material: PBMCs. The chain uses TRBV10-3 and TRBJ2-7, and 7 bases in between align with TRBD1. The CDR3 region reads CAISESQGMGEQYF. The base sequence is TGTGCCATCAGTGAGTCACAGGGGATGGGGGAGCAGTACTTC.